The text below deals with one T cell receptor beta chain. Allocation to cohorts depended on clinical history reported by the participants. The record originates from a study of blood T cell repertoires in COVID-19. Background on the study: COVID-19 samples, acute and convalescent, were from the United States, Italy and Spain. PBMCs, B-cell-depleted T cells, or T cells were the source of the cDNA or gDNA that made up the material.

The CDR3 extends over 15 amino acids. CDR1 and CDR2 from the germline V gene are SEHNR and FQNEAQ (reference sequence). Germline trimming cut 5 bases from V and 8 bases from J; bases unmatched to any gene: 12. Original processing notes: For nucleated cells, counts were estimated from reference gene primer amplification. Generated by immunoSEQ multiplex PCR, the TCRdb table keeps only in-frame clones and is missing some. D and trimming come from the DNA, and the V and J calls and clone size come from that table. The sample includes roughly 370,000 clones, 80% to 90% seen only once; the top ten take around 9.3%.

V and J are TRBV7-9 and TRBJ2-1; TRBD2 aligns across 7 bases. The sample consisted of PBMCs or T cells enriched from blood (not recorded which). The sequence derives from a woman aged 50 to 65 who had recovered from COVID-19. The DNA of the CDR3 is TGTGCCAGCAGCGCGAGACTAGCTCGAGGGGATGAGCAGTTCTTC. This sequence encodes CASSARLARGDEQFF.